This TCR beta chain is drawn from a study of early T cells in non-severe SARS-CoV-2 infection. This clonotype appeared a few times. TCRdb fed the 5' RACE reads into MiXCR, producing one record per CDR3 protein. Counted here are some 98,000 distinct CDR3 sequences, about 10% occurring once; the ten biggest clones make up around 5.1%. V was shortened by 5 bases and J by 0 bases, with 15 bases between the two germline ends. The CDR3 is made up of 16 amino acids. This TCR was sampled from an adult who was a healthcare worker with PCR-confirmed SARS-CoV-2 infection or an uninfected control (not recorded which). Sequencing was done on a sample of whole blood. The V call is TRBV12-3 or TRBV12-4, the J call TRBJ2-3; D is ambiguous. The CDR3 protein is CASSPWGQTSTDTQYF. In DNA form, the CDR3 reads TGTGCCAGCAGTCCCTGGGGTCAAACTAGCACAGATACGCAGTATTTT.